This TCR beta chain was found in a study of blood T cell repertoires in COVID-19. The germline CDR1 and CDR2 sequences are MDHEN and SYDVKM. The junction had 1 base not matched to a gene; V was cut back by 0 bases and J by 6 bases. The length of the CDR3 is 14 residues. Original methodology: Quantification of nucleated cells was approximated via reference gene primer amplification. Produced via immunoSEQ multiplex PCR; TCRdb's table is partial and in-frame only. That table gives V, J and clone size, and the DNA gave D and trimming. The sample shows about 310,000 clones, roughly 87% of them seen only once.

The sequence was collected from a man aged 45 to 65 with active or convalescent COVID-19. The V call is TRBV28, the J call TRBJ1-2, with 10 bases aligning to TRBD1. Sequencing was performed on peripheral blood. The CDR3 reads CASSLWDRGNGYTF. Written as DNA, the CDR3 is TGTGCCAGCAGTTTATGGGACAGGGGGAATGGCTACACCTTC.